Following are 15 T cell receptor beta chains from one sample sequenced in a study of T cell responses to AZD1222 COVID-19 vaccine. Produced via immunoSEQ multiplex PCR; TCRdb's table is partial and in-frame only. This table holds about 82,000 clones, approximately 91% found once. Sequenced here: peripheral blood, sampled on day 0 of AZD1222 vaccination. Every receptor here comes from an adult in good health.

The chain couples TRBV7-9 to TRBJ1-1; D not certain. Trimming took 3 bases from V and 4 from J, leaving 12 bases between them. This CDR3 region has 14 residues. The V gene's germline CDR1 is SEHNR and CDR2 FQNEAQ (reference sequence). The CDR3 DNA reads as TGTGCCAGCAGCTTTGAGATGGGATCCACTGAAGCTTTCTTT. It encodes CASSFEMGSTEAFF.

This rearrangement joins TRBV30 to TRBJ1-4; D is unresolved. CDR1 and CDR2 from the germline V gene are GTSNPN and SVGIG (reference sequence). The CDR3 is 15 residues long. Trimming removed 0 bases at V and 8 bases at J, with 16 bases between. In DNA form, the CDR3 reads TGTGCCTGGAGTGTACCGGGGAGGGCGGGGGAAAAACTGTTTTTT. It codes for CAWSVPGRAGEKLFF.

The rearrangement links TRBV5-1 to TRBJ2-3; D is unclear. The CDR3 runs to 15 residues. The germline CDR1 and CDR2 sequences are SGHRS and YFSETQ. Trimming took 3 bases from V and 2 from J, leaving 13 bases between them. Written as DNA, the CDR3 is TGCGCCAGCAGCTCCGCCAATGGGTACACAGATACGCAGTATTTT. Its translation is CASSSANGYTDTQYF.

The chain combines TRBV6-1 with TRBJ2-3; no clear D. CDR1 and CDR2 from the germline V gene are MNHNS and SASEGT. The CDR3 length is 16 residues. V lost 4 bases and J lost 2, with 16 bases in between. This chain's CDR3 is CASSALVLLTTDTQYF. CDR3 coding DNA: TGTGCCAGCAGTGCTTTGGTCCTTTTAACCACAGATACGCAGTATTTT.

The chain recombines TRBV7-9 with TRBJ1-4, with a possible D match to TRBD1 (5 bases). The germline gives CDR1 SEHNR, CDR2 FQNEAQ (reference sequence). This CDR3 is 14 amino acids long. The V end lost 4 bases, the J end lost 2 bases, and 8 bases lay between the germline ends. This CDR3 is CASSSRQTNEKLFF. Here the CDR3 DNA reads TGTGCCAGCAGCTCCCGACAGACTAATGAAAAACTGTTTTTT.

The V gene is TRBV2, the J gene TRBJ1-1; weak D call: TRBD1 (5 bases). Trimming cost V 6 bases and J 1 base, with 12 bases left between them. This CDR3 region has 14 residues. CDR1 is SNHLY, CDR2 FYNNEI, per germline. CDR3 in amino acids: CASSAGKGNTEAFF. CDR3 DNA: TGTGCCAGCAGCGCAGGGAAGGGGAACACTGAAGCTTTCTTT.

This chain connects TRBV5-1 to TRBJ1-1; 9 bases are a match to TRBD1. The CDR3 is made up of 15 amino acids. Germline CDR1 and CDR2: SGHRS and YFSETQ. V shed 2 bases, J shed 2 bases, and the junction held 4 bases outside the gene matches. The CDR3 is CASSFRDRANTEAFF. The CDR3 DNA is TGCGCCAGCAGCTTCCGGGACAGGGCAAACACTGAAGCTTTCTTT.

The rearrangement joins TRBV5-5 to TRBJ2-7, with D possibly matching TRBD2 (6 bases). Trimming cost V 0 bases and J 4 bases, with 11 bases left between them. The CDR3 is made up of 14 amino acids. Per the germline V gene, CDR1 is SGHKS and CDR2 is YYEKEE (reference sequence). CDR3 loop: CASSLGASAYEQYF. The CDR3 bases are TGTGCCAGCAGCTTGGGGGCTAGCGCTTACGAGCAGTACTTC.

The chain is built from TRBV27 and TRBJ2-7, with a possible D match to TRBD1 (6 bases). The germline gives CDR1 MNHEY, CDR2 SMNVEV (reference sequence). The CDR3 loop spans 14 amino acids. V was shortened by 0 bases and J by 2 bases, with 8 bases between the two germline ends. The CDR3: CASSLSKGAYEQYF. The DNA for the CDR3 is TGTGCCAGCAGTTTATCGAAGGGGGCCTACGAGCAGTACTTC.

This chain uses TRBV7-2 with TRBJ2-1; 8 bases are a match to TRBD2. Germline CDR1 SGHTA, CDR2 FQGNSA. This CDR3 region has 15 residues. J lost 7 bases, V lost 6 bases, and 11 bases had no gene match. The CDR3 loop is CASSVGAGGPNEQFF. In nucleotides, the CDR3 is TGTGCCAGCAGTGTGGGTGCGGGGGGCCCGAATGAGCAGTTCTTC.

V is TRBV4-3 and J is TRBJ2-5; D gene unclear. The V gene's germline CDR1 is LGHNA and CDR2 YSLEER. V was clipped by 3 bases and J by 2 bases, with 7 bases between them. This CDR3 has 13 amino acids. CDR3 amino acids: CASSQVWQETQYF. CDR3 nucleotide sequence: TGCGCCAGCAGCCAGGTTTGGCAAGAGACCCAGTACTTC.

This clone was observed a single time. The V and J genes are TRBV6-6 and TRBJ1-2; TRBD1 matches 8 bases. This CDR3 has 14 residues. Germline CDR1 reads MNHNY; CDR2 reads SVGAGI (reference sequence). J was trimmed by 4 bases and V by 2 bases; bases with no gene match: 3. CDR3 DNA: TGTGCCAGCAGTTACGACAGGGGTTCCTATGGCTACACCTTC. This encodes CASSYDRGSYGYTF.

The chain joins TRBV24-1 to TRBJ1-3; perhaps TRBD1 as D (5 bases). The CDR3 totals 15 residues. V lost 3 bases and J 0 bases, leaving 8 bases between the germline ends. Germline V gene lookup returns CDR1 KGHDR and CDR2 SFDVKD. The CDR3, as DNA: TGTGCCACCAGTGATCCGGGGCTCTCTGGAAACACCATATATTTT. Protein: CATSDPGLSGNTIYF.

This sequence joins TRBV5-6 and TRBJ1-1; D uncertain. Looked up from germline, CDR1 is SGHDT and CDR2 is YYEEEE. There are 14 residues in the CDR3. V was trimmed by 1 base and J by 4 bases, leaving 11 bases between them. The CDR3 DNA follows: TGTGCCAGCAGCTTGAATCCGGGAGCCACTGAAGCTTTCTTT. This translates into CASSLNPGATEAFF.

The genes are TRBV28 and TRBJ1-5; TRBD1 might be the D (5 bases). This CDR3 spans 16 amino acids. Looked up from germline, CDR1 is MDHEN and CDR2 is SYDVKM. Trimming pared 8 bases from V and 1 base from J, leaving 18 bases between. The CDR3 DNA reads TGTGCCAGCCGCCGATCAGGGTTAAGGAGCAATCAGCCCCAGCATTTT. Amino acids: CASRRSGLRSNQPQHF.